This note documents a single TCR beta chain sequence. Its antigen is as yet unknown. Reverse transcription of all isolated RNA meant that expressed TCRB transcripts were sequenced. Only in-frame clones appear in the TCRdb table, and some are missing; sequencing was by immunoSEQ multiplex PCR. The sample lists more than 300,000 clones, roughly 12% occurring once. This sample is drawn from a study of beta chain features in type 1 diabetes. General study findings and limits: People with Type 1 diabetes carried modestly yet significantly shorter TCRB CDR3s in all four CD4+ subsets.

In germline, CDR1 is SGHRS, CDR2 YFSETQ. The V gene lost 4 bases and the J gene lost 1 base, with 15 bases spanning the gap. This CDR3 is built from 16 residues. The TCR was taken from a woman aged 18 to 35 with type 1 diabetes. The chain joins TRBV5-1 to TRBJ1-5, with no clear D. What was sequenced was naive CD4+ T cells from blood. Here the CDR3 reads CASSLMPAGSNQPQHF. The DNA for the CDR3 is TGCGCCAGCAGCCTAATGCCGGCGGGGAGCAATCAGCCCCAGCATTTT. The full variable domain, rest sourced from reference TRBV5-1 and TRBJ1-5, is KAGVTQTPRYLIKTRGQQVTLSCSPISGHRSVSWYQQTPGQGLQFLFEYFSETQRNKGNFPGRFSGRQFSNSRSEMNVSTLELGDSALYLCASSLMPAGSNQPQHFGDGTRLSIL.